These 27 T cell receptor beta chains were all obtained from the same sample, sequenced in a study of cytomegalovirus exposure and HLA in healthy donors. With 60 Vbeta and 13 Jbeta primers, the PCR was carried out. Some clones are missing from TCRdb's copy, which holds only in-frame ones; the method was immunoSEQ multiplex PCR. The top ten clones hold roughly 1.9% of a sample with more than 200,000 clones, 60% to 80% of them seen once. Source material: PBMCs. Every receptor here comes from a male donor in good health and CMV-seronegative.

This chain uses TRBV29-1 with TRBJ2-7; TRBD1 aligns across 11 bases. Losses at the gene ends were 4 bases for V and 3 bases for J; bases not matched to a gene: 5. The CDR3 has 14 amino acids. Germline V gives CDR1 SQVTM, CDR2 ANQGSEA. The CDR3 DNA reads TGCAGCGTTGTCGGACAGGGGGCCTTCTACGAGCAGTACTTC. It translates to CSVVGQGAFYEQYF.

The CDR3 coding sequence is TGTGCCACCATCAGTATCCGCGGGGGACCAGATACGCAGTATTTT. Its protein is CATISIRGGPDTQYF. V usage is TRBV28 and J usage is TRBJ2-3; 7 bases match TRBD2. Germline values: CDR1 MDHEN, CDR2 SYDVKM. V was pared by 10 bases and J by 4 bases, with 14 bases of the junction left unmatched. The CDR3 sequence is 15 residues long.

The V gene is TRBV28, the J gene TRBJ1-2; 10 bases align to TRBD1. V lost 8 bases to trimming and J lost 7 bases; unmatched junction nucleotides: 10. This CDR3 contains 14 residues. Germline assignment: CDR1 MDHEN and CDR2 SYDVKM. This CDR3 reads CASRFDRGRFGYTF. CDR3 nucleotides: TGTGCCAGCCGATTTGACAGGGGGCGTTTTGGCTACACCTTC.

This chain connects TRBV7-3 to TRBJ1-1; no reliable D call. CDR1 is SGHTA, CDR2 FQGTGA, per germline. V was clipped by 4 bases and J by 6 bases, with 18 bases between them. The CDR3 has 15 amino acids. The CDR3 nucleotides are TGTGCCAGCAGCTCCCGGCCTTCTCGGGATGCTGAAGCTTTCTTT. This sequence encodes CASSSRPSRDAEAFF.

CDR3 region: CASSERTFTGELFF. For the CDR3, the DNA is TGTGCCAGCAGTGAAAGGACTTTCACCGGGGAGCTGTTTTTT. The J gene is TRBJ2-2, the V gene TRBV2; D might be TRBD2 (5 bases). V dropped 2 bases and J dropped 4 bases, with 8 bases sitting between them. The CDR3 has 14 residues. Per germline, CDR1 SNHLY and CDR2 FYNNEI.

CDR3 amino acids: CASSQDYRQAPHGYTF. The CDR3 DNA reads TGTGCCAGCAGCCAAGATTATAGACAGGCCCCCCATGGCTACACCTTC. The rearrangement joins TRBV4-2 to TRBJ1-2, with a weak D call TRBD1 (6 bases). Trimming shortened V by 0 bases and J by 6 bases, and 17 bases separated the two germline ends. CDR3 length: 16 residues. The germline CDR1 and CDR2 sequences are LGHNA and YNFKEQ.

The chain recombines TRBV11-1 with TRBJ1-5; D remains unclear. CDR1 and CDR2 from the germline V gene are SGHAT and FQDESV (reference sequence). CDR3 size: 15 residues. V was cut by 1 base and J by 4 bases, with 11 bases left in between. The CDR3 region is CASSLEPGPNQPQHF. In nucleotides, the CDR3 is TGTGCCAGCAGCTTAGAACCGGGTCCGAATCAGCCCCAGCATTTT.

The gene calls are TRBV29-1 and TRBJ2-2, with 7 bases fitting TRBD1. V lost 6 bases and J lost 4; bases outside the gene matches: 11. CDR3 length equals 15 residues. The germline V gene encodes CDR1 SQVTM and CDR2 ANQGSEA. The DNA for the CDR3 is TGCAGCGTCGTTATTGCAGGGGGTACCACCGGGGAGCTGTTTTTT. This gives the protein CSVVIAGGTTGELFF.

V gene TRBV6-5 combines with J gene TRBJ1-4; D possibly corresponds to TRBD1 (6 bases). The V end was cut by 2 bases, the J end by 7 bases, with 11 bases between. Germline V gene sequence: CDR1 MNHEY, CDR2 SVGAGI. This CDR3 is built from 14 residues. Here the CDR3 DNA reads TGTGCCAGCAGTTACGGGGGCTTTGGTGAAAAACTGTTTTTT. It yields the protein CASSYGGFGEKLFF.

The V gene is TRBV5-1, the J gene TRBJ1-4, with D possibly being TRBD1 (5 bases). The V end lost 0 bases, the J end lost 7 bases, and 10 bases lay between the germline ends. The germline CDR1 and CDR2 sequences are SGHRS and YFSETQ. This CDR3 region has 14 residues. The CDR3 sequence is CASSLERGSEKLFF. The CDR3 coding sequence is TGCGCCAGCAGCTTGGAAAGGGGAAGTGAAAAACTGTTTTTT. Using reference TRBV5-1 and TRBJ1-4 for the parts outside the CDR3, the full variable domain is KAGVTQTPRYLIKTRGQQVTLSCSPISGHRSVSWYQQTPGQGLQFLFEYFSETQRNKGNFPGRFSGRQFSNSRSEMNVSTLELGDSALYLCASSLERGSEKLFFGSGTQLSVL.

This chain uses TRBV7-2 with TRBJ2-7; no clear D gene. The CDR3 contains 12 residues. V dropped 1 base and J dropped 7 bases, with 8 bases sitting between them. Germline V gives CDR1 SGHTA, CDR2 FQGNSA. CDR3 DNA sequence: TGTGCCAGCAGCTTAGATTCCGGGGAGCAGTACTTC. Protein: CASSLDSGEQYF.

Only a few counts were recorded for this clone. This chain joins TRBV28 and TRBJ2-2; TRBD1 might be the D (6 bases). Germline V CDR1 and CDR2: MDHEN, SYDVKM. The V and J ends lost 3 bases and 1 base respectively, with 15 bases between them. CDR3 length: 17 amino acids. In DNA form, the CDR3 reads TGTGCCAGCAGTTTGATCGGTTACAGGGAGAACACCGGGGAGCTGTTTTTT. Its translation: CASSLIGYRENTGELFF.

V is TRBV5-6 and J is TRBJ1-1, with D possibly matching TRBD1 (5 bases). The germline gives CDR1 SGHDT, CDR2 YYEEEE. The V end was cut by 1 base, the J end by 4 bases, with 11 bases between. The CDR3 covers 14 residues. The CDR3 loop reads CASSLPGRFTEAFF. The DNA of the CDR3 is TGTGCCAGCAGCTTGCCAGGGCGGTTCACTGAAGCTTTCTTT.

V usage is TRBV7-3 and J usage is TRBJ1-1; 9 bases match TRBD1. The CDR3 has 14 residues. The germline V gene encodes CDR1 SGHTA and CDR2 FQGTGA. V was clipped by 5 bases and J by 1 base; unmatched bases: 2. The DNA for the CDR3 is TGTGCCAGCAGCCAGGGACAGGGGAACACTGAAGCTTTCTTT. It encodes CASSQGQGNTEAFF.

The V and J genes are TRBV4-1 and TRBJ2-7; 7 nucleotides agree with TRBD2. J lost 2 bases, V lost 0 bases, and 7 bases had no gene match. There are 16 residues in the CDR3. Germline CDR1 is MGHRA and CDR2 is YSYEKL. The CDR3 DNA reads TGCGCCAGCAGCCAAGATTGGGGGGAGGGGACCTACGAGCAGTACTTC. The encoded protein is CASSQDWGEGTYEQYF.

This chain's CDR3 is CASRPRGEKLFF. As DNA, the CDR3 is TGTGCCAGCAGACCCCGGGGGGAAAAACTGTTTTTT. V is TRBV5-8 and J is TRBJ1-4; TRBD1 is a possible D gene (5 bases). The CDR3 covers 12 residues. The V end lost 5 bases, the J end lost 8 bases, and 10 bases lay between the germline ends. CDR1 and CDR2 from the germline V gene are SGHTS and YDEGEE.

A single count supports this clone. The same CDR3 also results from other DNA sequences found in this sample. The chain uses TRBV27 and TRBJ1-2; 8 bases match TRBD1. Germline assignment: CDR1 MNHEY and CDR2 SMNVEV (reference sequence). The CDR3 has 13 amino acids. The junction had 1 base not matched to a gene; V was cut back by 2 bases and J by 5 bases. CDR3 sequence: CASSLTGGYGYTF. CDR3 DNA: TGTGCCAGCAGTTTAACAGGGGGATATGGCTACACCTTC.

V usage is TRBV18 and J usage is TRBJ2-7, with 9 nucleotides matching TRBD2. Unmatched junction bases numbered 9, after V lost 3 bases and J lost 0 bases. This CDR3 contains 17 residues. Per germline, CDR1 KGHSH and CDR2 LQKENI. CDR3 nucleotides: TGTGCCAGCTCACCGAGCGGGGGGATTGACAGCTCCTACGAGCAGTACTTC. It is translated as CASSPSGGIDSSYEQYF.

On this clone itself: The junction differs from germline at one of its ends, possibly a read error. The chain carries TRBV7-2 and TRBJ2-7; a possible D gene is TRBD2 (5 bases). Looked up from germline, CDR1 is SGHTA and CDR2 is FQGNSA. This CDR3 spans 12 amino acids. This CDR3 reads CASSFGPWEQYF. CDR3 coding DNA: TGTGCCAGCAGCTTCGGGCCGTGGGAGCAATACTTC.

The chain combines TRBV29-1 with TRBJ1-1; no clear D. Between the trimmed V and J ends, which lost 4 bases and 0 bases, there was a span of 12 bases. The CDR3 covers 14 residues. CDR1 is SQVTM and CDR2 is ANQGSEA in the germline V gene. The CDR3 bases are TGCAGCGTTGGGAGGAATCAGGTGAACACTGAAGCTTTCTTT. Translation: CSVGRNQVNTEAFF.

DNA for the CDR3: TGTGCCAGCAGTTCATCCCAGGGGGATAGCAATCAGCCCCAGCATTTT. This translates into CASSSSQGDSNQPQHF. The chain carries TRBV27 and TRBJ1-5; 7 bases are shared with TRBD1. Unmatched junction bases numbered 6, after V lost 4 bases and J lost 0 bases. CDR3 length: 16 residues. Germline lookup yields CDR1 MNHEY and CDR2 SMNVEV (reference sequence).

V is TRBV29-1 and J is TRBJ1-2, with 8 bases fitting TRBD1. The CDR3 runs 13 residues. Germline loops: CDR1 SQVTM, CDR2 ANQGSEA. J gave up 8 bases and V 0 bases, and 5 bases lay outside the gene matches. CDR3 DNA: TGCAGCGTTGAAGATCGACAGGGGTCCGGCTACACCTTC. Protein product: CSVEDRQGSGYTF.

V and J are TRBV5-1 and TRBJ1-1; a weak D match, TRBD1 (5 bases). Trimming took off 3 bases at V and 3 bases at J, with 12 bases between the two ends. The CDR3 consists of 14 residues. Germline V gene data show CDR1 as SGHRS and CDR2 as YFSETQ. This CDR3 is CASSSHGGDTEAFF. CDR3 bases: TGCGCCAGCAGCTCGCACGGGGGGGACACTGAAGCTTTCTTT.

The chain recombines TRBV10-2 with TRBJ2-7, with 10 nucleotides matching TRBD1. Losses at the gene ends were 9 bases for V and 12 bases for J; bases not matched to a gene: 23. This CDR3 spans 16 amino acids. CDR1 is WSHSY and CDR2 is SAAADI in the germline V gene. In DNA, the CDR3 is TGCGCCAGTGAACCCCGTTTTGGGACAGGGGACCCCTTTAGGTACTTC. Protein: CASEPRFGTGDPFRYF.

This clone was observed a handful of times. The chain carries TRBV5-4 and TRBJ2-3, with 9 bases identical to TRBD2. V gave up 4 bases and J gave up 6 bases; unmatched junction bases: 9. This CDR3 comprises 15 residues. Germline V CDR1 and CDR2: SGHNT, YYREEE (reference sequence). Here the CDR3 reads CASSRGSGGMDTQYF. The CDR3 nucleotides are TGTGCCAGCAGCCGCGGGAGCGGGGGGATGGATACGCAGTATTTT.

J is TRBJ1-1 and V is TRBV5-1; D call uncertain. Germline V gene lookup returns CDR1 SGHRS and CDR2 YFSETQ. The CDR3 length is 13 residues. V gave up 0 bases and J gave up 4 bases, with 7 bases separating them. This CDR3 is CASSLDRGTEAFF. DNA for the CDR3: TGCGCCAGCAGCTTGGATAGAGGCACTGAAGCTTTCTTT.

V usage is TRBV4-3 and J usage is TRBJ2-3; D is undetermined. The V gene lost 4 bases and the J gene lost 4 bases, with 9 bases spanning the gap. Germline V gives CDR1 LGHNA, CDR2 YSLEER. The CDR3 contains 13 residues. CDR3 protein: CASSPQAADTQYF. DNA of the CDR3: TGCGCCAGCAGCCCCCAGGCAGCAGATACGCAGTATTTT.